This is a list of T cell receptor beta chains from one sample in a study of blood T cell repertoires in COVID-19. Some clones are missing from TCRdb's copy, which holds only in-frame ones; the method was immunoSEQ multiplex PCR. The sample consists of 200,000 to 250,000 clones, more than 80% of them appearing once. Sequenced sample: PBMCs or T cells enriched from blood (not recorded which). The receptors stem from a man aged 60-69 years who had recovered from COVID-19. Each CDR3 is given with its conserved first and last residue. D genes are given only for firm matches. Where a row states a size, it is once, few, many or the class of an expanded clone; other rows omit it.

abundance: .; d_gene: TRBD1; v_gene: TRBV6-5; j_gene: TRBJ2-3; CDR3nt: TGTGCCAGCAGGGGGACAGGGATCACAGATACGCAGTATTTT; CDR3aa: CASRGTGITDTQYF
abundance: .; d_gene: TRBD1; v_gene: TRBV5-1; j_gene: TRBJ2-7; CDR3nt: TGCGCCAGCAGCTTGGGACAGGGGGCGTACGAGCAGTACTTC; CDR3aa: CASSLGQGAYEQYF
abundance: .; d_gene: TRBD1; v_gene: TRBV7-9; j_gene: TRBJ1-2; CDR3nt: TGTGCCAGCGGGACAGGGAATTATGGCTACACCTTC; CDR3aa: CASGTGNYGYTF
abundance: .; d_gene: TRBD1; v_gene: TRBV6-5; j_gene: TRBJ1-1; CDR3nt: TGTGCCAGCAGGGACAGGGTCGACACTGAAGCTTTCTTT; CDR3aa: CASRDRVDTEAFF
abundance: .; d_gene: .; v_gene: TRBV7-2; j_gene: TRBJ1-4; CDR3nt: TGTGCCAGCAGCTTAGCGGTCGGGCAGGGGCCTAATGAAAAACTGTTTTTT; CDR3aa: CASSLAVGQGPNEKLFF
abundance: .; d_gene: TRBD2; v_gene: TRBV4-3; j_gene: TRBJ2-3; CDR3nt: TGCGCCAGCAGCCAAGCCCCGGGGGGGGCCGATACGCAGTATTTT; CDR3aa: CASSQAPGGADTQYF
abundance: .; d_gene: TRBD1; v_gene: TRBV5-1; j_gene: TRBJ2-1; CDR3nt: TGCGCCAGCAGCTCGGGACCGGGACAGGGAGGTAATGAGCAGTTCTTC; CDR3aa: CASSSGPGQGGNEQFF
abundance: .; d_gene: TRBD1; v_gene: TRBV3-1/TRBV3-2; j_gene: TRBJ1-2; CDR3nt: TGTGCCAGCAGCCATCCGGGACAGGGCGCCAACTTATATGGCTACACCTTC; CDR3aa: CASSHPGQGANLYGYTF
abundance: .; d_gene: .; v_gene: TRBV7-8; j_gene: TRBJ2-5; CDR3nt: TGTGCCATATCGGGGTATATCCAAGAGACCCAGTACTTC; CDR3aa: CAISGYIQETQYF
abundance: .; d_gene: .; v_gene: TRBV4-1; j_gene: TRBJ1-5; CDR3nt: TGCGCCAGCAGCCAAGATTGGGGGGTTAGCAATCAGCCCCAGCATTTT; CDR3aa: CASSQDWGVSNQPQHF
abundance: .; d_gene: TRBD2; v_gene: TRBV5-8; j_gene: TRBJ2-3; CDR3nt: TGTGCCAGCAGCCCTCCTCGGGGGGGCCGTGATACGCAGTATTTT; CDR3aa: CASSPPRGGRDTQYF
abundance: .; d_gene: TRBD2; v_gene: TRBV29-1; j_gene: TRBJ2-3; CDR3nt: TGCAGCGTTGAAGTTGCGGGGGGCACAGATACGCAGTATTTT; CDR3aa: CSVEVAGGTDTQYF
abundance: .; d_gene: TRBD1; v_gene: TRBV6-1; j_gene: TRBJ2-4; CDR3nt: TGTGCCAGCAGCGAACAACCGGGACAGGCCAAAAACATTCAGTACTTC; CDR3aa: CASSEQPGQAKNIQYF
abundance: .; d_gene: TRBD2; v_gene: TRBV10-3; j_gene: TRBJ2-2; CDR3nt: TGTGCCATCAGTGGGCTAGCGGGTCCCACCGGGGAGCTGTTTTTT; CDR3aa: CAISGLAGPTGELFF
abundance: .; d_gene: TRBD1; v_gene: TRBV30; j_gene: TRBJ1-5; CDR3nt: TGTGCCTGGAGTACAGGACAGGGCAATCAGCCCCAGCATTTT; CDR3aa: CAWSTGQGNQPQHF
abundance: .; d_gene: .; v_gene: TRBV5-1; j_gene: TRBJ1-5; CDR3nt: TGCGCCAGCAGCTTGGGAGGGGAGGGGAGTCAGCCCCAGCATTTT; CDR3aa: CASSLGGEGSQPQHF
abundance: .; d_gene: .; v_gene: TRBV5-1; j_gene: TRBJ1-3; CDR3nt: TGCGCCAGCAGCTTGGATGGAGTCTCTGGAAACACCATATATTTT; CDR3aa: CASSLDGVSGNTIYF
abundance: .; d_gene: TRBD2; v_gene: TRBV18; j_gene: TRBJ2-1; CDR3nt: TGTGCCAGCTCACCCTTACTAGCGGACTCCTACAATGAGCAGTTCTTC; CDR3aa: CASSPLLADSYNEQFF
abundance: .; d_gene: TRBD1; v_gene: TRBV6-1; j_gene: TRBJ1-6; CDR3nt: TGTGCCAGCAGTGATGGGGGGACAGGAGGAATTAATTCACCCCTCCACTTT; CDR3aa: CASSDGGTGGINSPLHF
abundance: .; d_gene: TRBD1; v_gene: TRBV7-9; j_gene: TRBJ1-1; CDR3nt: TGTGCCAGCAGCGTACCGGACAGGACGGGCACTGAAGCTTTCTTT; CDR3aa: CASSVPDRTGTEAFF
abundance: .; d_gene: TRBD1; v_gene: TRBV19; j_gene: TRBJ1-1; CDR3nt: TGTGCCAGTAGTGCCGGACAGGGGGCTAGAACTGAAGCTTTCTTT; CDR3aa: CASSAGQGARTEAFF
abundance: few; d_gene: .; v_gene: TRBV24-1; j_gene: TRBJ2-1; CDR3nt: TGTGCCACCAGTGATTGGATAGCGAATGAGCAGTTCTTC; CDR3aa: CATSDWIANEQFF
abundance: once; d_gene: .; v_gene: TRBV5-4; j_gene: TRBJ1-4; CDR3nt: TGTGCCACCACTGAGACAGCAACTAATGAAAAACTGTTTTTT; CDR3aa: CATTETATNEKLFF
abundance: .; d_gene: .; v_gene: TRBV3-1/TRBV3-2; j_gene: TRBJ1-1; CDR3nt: TGTGCCAGCAGCGGAGGTCCGGGGACTGAAGCTTTCTTT; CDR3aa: CASSGGPGTEAFF
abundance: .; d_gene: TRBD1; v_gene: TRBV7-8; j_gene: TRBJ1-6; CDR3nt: TGTGCCAGCAGGCCACGGGACAGCCCTTTTTACCCTTCACCCCTCCACTTT; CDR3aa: CASRPRDSPFYPSPLHF
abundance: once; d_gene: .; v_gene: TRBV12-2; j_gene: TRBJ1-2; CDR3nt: TGTGCAAGTCGCTTAGCGAAACAGGGGCTATATGGCTACACCTTC; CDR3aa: CASRLAKQGLYGYTF
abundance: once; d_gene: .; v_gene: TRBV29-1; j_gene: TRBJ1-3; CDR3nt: TGCAGCGCCCGTCGCGGGGCGGAAAACACCATATATTTT; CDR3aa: CSARRGAENTIYF
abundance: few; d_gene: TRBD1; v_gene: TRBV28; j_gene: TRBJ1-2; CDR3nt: TGTGCCAGCGAACCTACGGGACAGGGGGACTATGGCTACACCTTC; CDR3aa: CASEPTGQGDYGYTF
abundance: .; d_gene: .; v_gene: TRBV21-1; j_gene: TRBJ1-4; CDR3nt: TGTGCCAGCACCAGGGACAGGGAAGGTTGGCCAACTAATGAAAAACTGTTTTTT; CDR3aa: CASTRDREGWPTNEKLFF
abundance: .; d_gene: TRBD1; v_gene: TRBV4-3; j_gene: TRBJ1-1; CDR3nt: TGCGCCAGCAGCCAACTGACAGGGGATTACACTGAAGCTTTCTTT; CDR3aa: CASSQLTGDYTEAFF
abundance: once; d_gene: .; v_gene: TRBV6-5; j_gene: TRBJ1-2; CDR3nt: TGTGCCAGCAGCCCGGCCCGGGGAAACTATGGCTACACCTTC; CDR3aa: CASSPARGNYGYTF
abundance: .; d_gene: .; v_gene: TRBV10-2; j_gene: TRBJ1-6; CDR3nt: TGCGCCAGCAATACAGGGTATGGTTCGAATTCACCCCTCCACTTT; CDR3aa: CASNTGYGSNSPLHF
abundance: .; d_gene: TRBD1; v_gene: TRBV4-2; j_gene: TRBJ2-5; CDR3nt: TGTGCCAGCAGCCAAGCCGGGACAGGGGGCGGGGAGACCCAGTACTTC; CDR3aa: CASSQAGTGGGETQYF